Sequencing of this T cell receptor beta chain was carried out in a study of T cells in Graves' hyperthyroidism and ophthalmopathy. Across the whole study: Prior to any treatment, at the point of initial diagnosis, peripheral blood was collected. Study results and caveats: Most thyroid-expanded clonotypes above 0.001 were also found in blood.

Enrolled ophthalmopathy patients presented with a Clinical Activity Score of at least 3, a NOSPECS grade of at least 4, and disease duration under 3 months. This clonotype was picked up many times. Its cognate antigen is unknown. The source material, RNA transcripts, was used to amplify TCR beta CDR3 regions. Primed by the HTBI set, a first-round RT-PCR was run on the TCR CDR3. From the multiplex PCR reads, TCRdb called clonotypes with MiXCR, one entry per CDR3 protein. In the table there are almost 350,000 distinct CDR3 sequences, about a sixth of which are singletons. CDR1 is SGHTA and CDR2 is FQGNSA in the germline V gene. V dropped 0 bases and J dropped 6 bases, with 10 bases sitting between them. The CDR3 has 14 residues.

Sample: blood. The sequence was collected from a woman in her 40s with Graves' ophthalmopathy. V is TRBV7-2 and J is TRBJ2-3, with D hard to call. The CDR3, as DNA: TGTGCCAGCAGCTTAGCGAGTGTCGGTGATACGCAGTATTTT. Encoded protein: CASSLASVGDTQYF.